This T cell receptor (beta chain) is drawn from a study of T-cell memory formation after mild COVID-19. Study-wide findings and caveats: Contracting clones from day 15 to 85 showed balanced CD4/CD8; later expanders favored CD4+.

This clonotype was picked up a small number of times. Its antigen is currently unknown. The CDR3 sequence is 12 residues long. The germline CDR1 and CDR2 sequences are DFQATT and SNEGSKA (reference sequence). Trimming left V 6 bases short and J 3 bases short, with 12 bases between. TCRdb re-called the 5' RACE reads through MiXCR, storing one row per CDR3 protein. The sample contains 400,000 to 500,000 distinct CDR3 sequences, more than 15% of which appear only once. Sequencing used PBMCs or a T cell subset sorted from them (not recorded which). The rearrangement joins TRBV20-1 to TRBJ2-7; D is unclear. This sequence was found in a man younger than 35 who had mild COVID-19 (a few samples of this study predate the infection). Cell type and time point are not known. In DNA, the CDR3 is TGCAGTGCAAAAAGCGTATTCTACGAGCAGTACGTC. Its translation is CSAKSVFYEQYV.